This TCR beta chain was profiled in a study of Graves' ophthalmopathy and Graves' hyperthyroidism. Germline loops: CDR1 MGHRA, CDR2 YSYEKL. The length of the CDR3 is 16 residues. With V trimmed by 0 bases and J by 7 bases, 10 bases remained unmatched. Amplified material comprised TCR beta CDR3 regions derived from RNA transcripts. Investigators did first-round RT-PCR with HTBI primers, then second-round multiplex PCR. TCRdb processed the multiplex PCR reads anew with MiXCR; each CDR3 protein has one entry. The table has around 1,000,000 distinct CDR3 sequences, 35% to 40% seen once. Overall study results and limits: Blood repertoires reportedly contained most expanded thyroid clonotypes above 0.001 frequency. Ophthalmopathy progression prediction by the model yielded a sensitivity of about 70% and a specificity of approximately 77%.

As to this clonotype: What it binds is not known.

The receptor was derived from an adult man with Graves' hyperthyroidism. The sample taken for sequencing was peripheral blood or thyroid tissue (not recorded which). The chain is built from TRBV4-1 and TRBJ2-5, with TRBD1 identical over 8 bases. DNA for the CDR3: TGCGCCAGCAGCCAAGATACAGGGGGAACAGGGGTGACCCAGTACTTC. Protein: CASSQDTGGTGVTQYF.